This paragraph reports one T cell receptor beta chain. The germline CDR1 and CDR2 sequences are LNHDA and SQIVND (reference sequence). The CDR3 contains 16 residues. Germline trimming cut 8 bases from V and 8 bases from J; bases unmatched to any gene: 11. Method: immunoSEQ multiplex PCR; TCRdb's copy keeps in-frame clones and lacks some. The sample shows more than 65,000 clones, about 95% of them seen only once. The data stem from a study of T cell changes during pregnancy in multiple sclerosis. This rearrangement joins TRBV19 to TRBJ2-1; TRBD2 matches at 14 bases. The sequences come from peripheral blood, collected in the second trimester of pregnancy. This TCR came from a female donor with multiple sclerosis, enrolled in a pregnancy study. The CDR3 region has the DNA TGTGCCAGTGCGACTAGCGGGAGGGCCAGAAGCGATGAGCAGTTCTTC. It translates to CASATSGRARSDEQFF.